This T cell receptor (beta chain) was obtained from a study of shared clonotypes between healthy human individuals. Study details: For every donor, three CD4 naive, three CD4 memory, two CD8 naive and one CD8 memory plates were used.

Genomic DNA (from each subset) was split evenly across several immunoSEQ plates. Produced via immunoSEQ multiplex PCR; TCRdb's table is partial and in-frame only. Among around 1.9 million clones listed, around 95% were seen once. Notes on this clone: What it binds is not known.

This CDR3 is 14 amino acids long. CDR1 MGHRA and CDR2 YSYEKL come from the germline V gene. V trimming: 6 bases; J trimming: 4 bases; junction bases outside the gene matches: 7. Whole-study findings and limits: Around 5.4% of naive CD4 clonotypes were common to a handful of donors. Compared with clonotypes that all four donors shared, non-shared clonotypes had lower generation probabilities.

Terminally differentiated effector memory CD45RA+ cells were excluded by CCR7 positive selection of CD45RO-negative cells. The sequencing input was naive CD8+ T cells from PBMCs. This receptor was taken from a man aged 18 to 29 in good health. Some clones in this sample may be carry-over from other donors' samples. The rearrangement joins TRBV4-1 to TRBJ2-3, with TRBD1 matching over 7 bases. CDR3 region: CASRETGYADTQYF. As DNA, the CDR3 is TGCGCCAGCAGAGAGACAGGGTACGCAGATACGCAGTATTTT.